This is a list of T cell receptor beta chains from one sample in a study of blood T cell repertoires in COVID-19. Some clones are missing from TCRdb's copy, which holds only in-frame ones; the method was immunoSEQ multiplex PCR. The table includes 390,000 or so clones, 80% to 90% detected once. Sequenced input: peripheral blood. The origin of the receptors is a woman aged 25-40 years with COVID-19, enrolled during active disease. Each CDR3 is given with its conserved first and last residue. Each record gives: CDR3 DNA, CDR3 protein, V gene, J gene, D gene. A D gene is named only where the DNA matches it firmly.

cdr3_nt: TGTGCCAGCAGCTTAGCTGTGCGGGGGGCCGACTTCTCCTACGAGCAGTACTTC
cdr3_aa: CASSLAVRGADFSYEQYF
v_call: TRBV7-9
j_call: TRBJ2-7
d_call: TRBD2

cdr3_nt: TGTGCCAGCAGCAAGGGGTATAGCAATCAGCCCCAGCATTTT
cdr3_aa: CASSKGYSNQPQHF
v_call: TRBV7-2
j_call: TRBJ1-5
d_call: NA

cdr3_nt: TGTGCCAGCAGCCGAACTAGCGGGAGGTCCAATGAGCAGTTCTTC
cdr3_aa: CASSRTSGRSNEQFF
v_call: TRBV6-5
j_call: TRBJ2-1
d_call: TRBD2

cdr3_nt: TGCGCCAGCAGCCTGGATCTTAATGAAAAACTGTTTTTT
cdr3_aa: CASSLDLNEKLFF
v_call: TRBV5-1
j_call: TRBJ1-4
d_call: NA

cdr3_nt: TGTGCCAGCAGCCTAGGGACAGGGGAGAGAACTGAAGCTTTCTTT
cdr3_aa: CASSLGTGERTEAFF
v_call: TRBV7-9
j_call: TRBJ1-1
d_call: TRBD1

cdr3_nt: TGTGCCATCAGTGAATATCCCCCCGGAGATCCCACAACCTATTCACCCCTCCACTTT
cdr3_aa: CAISEYPPGDPTTYSPLHF
v_call: TRBV10-3
j_call: TRBJ1-6
d_call: NA

cdr3_nt: TGTGCCAGCAGCCCGGACAGAAGCACAGATACGCAGTATTTT
cdr3_aa: CASSPDRSTDTQYF
v_call: TRBV5-4
j_call: TRBJ2-3
d_call: NA

cdr3_nt: TGTGCCAGCAGCGAATCGAGTTCCCTCACAGGAGAGACCCAGTACTTC
cdr3_aa: CASSESSSLTGETQYF
v_call: TRBV3-1/TRBV3-2
j_call: TRBJ2-5
d_call: NA

cdr3_nt: TGTGCCAGCAGCCCCGGGACAAGAATTAACTATGGCTACACCTTC
cdr3_aa: CASSPGTRINYGYTF
v_call: TRBV27
j_call: TRBJ1-2
d_call: NA

cdr3_nt: TGTGCCAGCAGCTTCTACTTGACAGAGGCCGGCACCTTC
cdr3_aa: CASSFYLTEAGTF
v_call: TRBV7-2
j_call: TRBJ1-2
d_call: NA

cdr3_nt: TGCGCCAGCAGCTTGGGGCTAGCGGGAGGGCCTGAGGAGCAGTTCTTC
cdr3_aa: CASSLGLAGGPEEQFF
v_call: TRBV5-1
j_call: TRBJ2-1
d_call: TRBD2

cdr3_nt: TGTGCCAGCAAGGGGACTACTAACACCGGGGAGCTGTTTTTT
cdr3_aa: CASKGTTNTGELFF
v_call: TRBV2
j_call: TRBJ2-2
d_call: TRBD2

cdr3_nt: TGTGCCAGCAGTTTGGCAATGACAGATACGCAGTATTTT
cdr3_aa: CASSLAMTDTQYF
v_call: TRBV27
j_call: TRBJ2-3
d_call: NA

cdr3_nt: TGTGCCAGCAGCCAAGAAACAGGGTTGCCGAACACCATATATTTT
cdr3_aa: CASSQETGLPNTIYF
v_call: TRBV4-2
j_call: TRBJ1-3
d_call: NA

cdr3_nt: TGTGCCAGCCATCGGACAGGGGAGCACTATGGCTACACCTTC
cdr3_aa: CASHRTGEHYGYTF
v_call: TRBV6-5
j_call: TRBJ1-2
d_call: TRBD1

cdr3_nt: TGTGCCAGCAGGGGAGGCAATCAGCCCCAGCATTTT
cdr3_aa: CASRGGNQPQHF
v_call: TRBV6-5
j_call: TRBJ1-5
d_call: NA